This is a list of T cell receptor beta chains from one sample in a study of T-cell reconstitution after alpha-beta-depleted transplantation in children. TCRdb re-analysed the PCR reads in MiXCR, keeping a single row per CDR3 protein. The repertoire has 490,000 or so distinct CDR3 sequences, about 11% of them found once; the top ten carry 2%. The input for sequencing was PBMCs, taken before TCRalphabeta/CD19-depleted stem cell transplant. The receptor set was obtained from a child aged 2-15 years with inherited bone marrow failure, due to receive a stem cell transplant. Each CDR3 is given with its conserved first and last residue. A D gene is named only where the DNA matches it firmly. Expanded clones are given a class, and other clones once, few, many or no size at all.

clone size: many; D gene: TRBD1; J gene: TRBJ1-5; V gene: TRBV6-2/TRBV6-3; CDR3 protein: CASLKQGNQPQHF; CDR3 DNA: TGTGCCAGCCTAAAACAGGGGAATCAGCCCCAGCATTTT
clone size: few; D gene: TRBD2; J gene: TRBJ2-7; V gene: TRBV20-1; CDR3 protein: CSAREASGSGDSYEQYF; CDR3 DNA: TGCAGTGCTAGAGAGGCTAGCGGGAGTGGGGACTCCTACGAGCAGTACTTC
clone size: many; D gene: TRBD1; J gene: TRBJ1-5; V gene: TRBV30; CDR3 protein: CAWSLTGAGNQPQHF; CDR3 DNA: TGTGCCTGGAGCCTGACAGGGGCCGGCAATCAGCCCCAGCATTTT
clone size: few; D gene: TRBD2; J gene: TRBJ2-1; V gene: TRBV11-2; CDR3 protein: CASSGQGGTSGRYPISEQFF; CDR3 DNA: TGTGCCAGCTCAGGACAGGGGGGGACTAGCGGGAGGTACCCTATTAGTGAGCAGTTCTTC
clone size: few; D gene: NA; J gene: TRBJ2-3; V gene: TRBV20-1; CDR3 protein: CSARTPASKRATQYF; CDR3 DNA: TGCAGTGCTAGAACCCCCGCTAGCAAAAGGGCAACGCAGTATTTT
clone size: many; D gene: NA; J gene: TRBJ2-1; V gene: TRBV6-2/TRBV6-3; CDR3 protein: CASRALERSYNEQFF; CDR3 DNA: TGTGCCAGCAGGGCCTTGGAGCGCTCCTACAATGAGCAGTTCTTC
clone size: many; D gene: NA; J gene: TRBJ2-4; V gene: TRBV7-9; CDR3 protein: CASSLGGEVDKNIQYF; CDR3 DNA: TGTGCCAGCAGCTTAGGGGGCGAAGTGGACAAAAACATTCAGTACTTC
clone size: many; D gene: NA; J gene: TRBJ2-7; V gene: TRBV30; CDR3 protein: CAWSGVRTAPYEQYF; CDR3 DNA: TGTGCCTGGAGTGGGGTCCGGACTGCCCCCTACGAGCAGTACTTC
clone size: many; D gene: NA; J gene: TRBJ2-1; V gene: TRBV29-1; CDR3 protein: CSVAYNEQFF; CDR3 DNA: TGCAGCGTTGCCTACAATGAGCAGTTCTTC
clone size: NA; D gene: TRBD1; J gene: TRBJ2-7; V gene: TRBV19; CDR3 protein: CASSIGQGTAYEQYF; CDR3 DNA: TGTGCCAGTAGTATCGGTCAGGGGACAGCCTACGAGCAGTACTTC
clone size: many; D gene: NA; J gene: TRBJ2-3; V gene: TRBV5-1; CDR3 protein: CASSWSQGGADTQYF; CDR3 DNA: TGCGCCAGCAGCTGGTCCCAGGGCGGGGCAGATACGCAGTATTTT
clone size: few; D gene: TRBD1; J gene: TRBJ1-1; V gene: TRBV7-9; CDR3 protein: CASSFDRATEAFF; CDR3 DNA: TGTGCCAGCAGCTTTGACAGGGCCACTGAAGCTTTCTTT
clone size: NA; D gene: TRBD2; J gene: TRBJ2-7; V gene: TRBV7-2; CDR3 protein: CASSSLLPSGRYDQYF; CDR3 DNA: TGTGCCAGCAGCTCGCTGCTTCCTAGCGGGAGGTACGACCAGTACTTC
clone size: many; D gene: NA; J gene: TRBJ1-4; V gene: TRBV20-1; CDR3 protein: CSARDRRLWGEKLFF; CDR3 DNA: TGCAGTGCTAGAGATCGACGCCTTTGGGGTGAAAAACTGTTTTTT
clone size: many; D gene: TRBD1; J gene: TRBJ2-1; V gene: TRBV27; CDR3 protein: CASSLYRDSEQFF; CDR3 DNA: TGTGCCAGCAGTTTATACAGGGACAGTGAGCAGTTCTTC
clone size: NA; D gene: TRBD1; J gene: TRBJ2-1; V gene: TRBV29-1; CDR3 protein: CSVGEGQGFYNEQFF; CDR3 DNA: TGCAGCGTTGGAGAGGGACAGGGCTTCTACAATGAGCAGTTCTTC
clone size: few; D gene: TRBD1; J gene: TRBJ2-6; V gene: TRBV15; CDR3 protein: CATSLTRGDRLDGANVLTF; CDR3 DNA: TGTGCCACCAGCCTGACCAGGGGGGACAGGTTGGATGGGGCCAACGTCCTGACTTTC
clone size: NA; D gene: TRBD1; J gene: TRBJ2-1; V gene: TRBV6-1; CDR3 protein: CASQDPGQGNNEQFF; CDR3 DNA: TGTGCCAGCCAAGACCCGGGACAGGGGAACAATGAGCAGTTCTTC
clone size: many; D gene: NA; J gene: TRBJ2-3; V gene: TRBV6-1; CDR3 protein: CASRRVGSWVGDTQYF; CDR3 DNA: TGTGCCAGCCGCCGGGTCGGGAGTTGGGTTGGTGATACGCAGTATTTT
clone size: many; D gene: NA; J gene: TRBJ1-5; V gene: TRBV4-1; CDR3 protein: CASSQDPRARHQPQHF; CDR3 DNA: TGCGCCAGCAGCCAAGATCCCCGAGCACGCCATCAGCCCCAGCATTTT
clone size: many; D gene: NA; J gene: TRBJ2-7; V gene: TRBV10-2; CDR3 protein: CASSSGGTYEQYF; CDR3 DNA: TGCGCCAGCAGTTCAGGGGGGACCTACGAGCAGTACTTC
clone size: many; D gene: NA; J gene: TRBJ2-2; V gene: TRBV20-1; CDR3 protein: CSARDPGTAVKTGELFF; CDR3 DNA: TGCAGTGCTAGAGACCCCGGGACCGCTGTGAAGACCGGGGAGCTGTTTTTT
clone size: few; D gene: TRBD1; J gene: TRBJ1-1; V gene: TRBV12-3/TRBV12-4; CDR3 protein: CASAPQGDTEAFF; CDR3 DNA: TGTGCCAGCGCACCACAGGGGGACACTGAAGCTTTCTTT
clone size: many; D gene: NA; J gene: TRBJ2-7; V gene: TRBV3-1; CDR3 protein: CASSQDHRLGVEQYF; CDR3 DNA: TGTGCCAGCAGCCAAGATCATAGACTAGGAGTCGAGCAGTACTTC
clone size: NA; D gene: TRBD1; J gene: TRBJ1-3; V gene: TRBV12-3/TRBV12-4; CDR3 protein: CASSYRDRGLLLSGNTIYF; CDR3 DNA: TGTGCCAGCAGTTACAGGGACAGGGGTCTCCTCCTCTCTGGAAACACCATATATTTT
clone size: few; D gene: NA; J gene: TRBJ1-5; V gene: TRBV10-3; CDR3 protein: CAISALGGQGQPQHF; CDR3 DNA: TGTGCCATCAGTGCCCTCGGGGGTCAGGGGCAGCCCCAGCATTTT
clone size: few; D gene: TRBD2; J gene: TRBJ2-3; V gene: TRBV24-1; CDR3 protein: CATSDLGLANTDTQYF; CDR3 DNA: TGTGCCACCAGTGATTTGGGACTAGCGAACACAGATACGCAGTATTTT
clone size: many; D gene: NA; J gene: TRBJ2-3; V gene: TRBV29-1; CDR3 protein: CSALGGPGTDTQYF; CDR3 DNA: TGCAGCGCTCTTGGCGGACCGGGCACAGATACGCAGTATTTT
clone size: few; D gene: NA; J gene: TRBJ2-3; V gene: TRBV5-6; CDR3 protein: CASSQLDTDTQYF; CDR3 DNA: TGTGCCAGCAGCCAACTAGACACAGATACGCAGTATTTT
clone size: many; D gene: NA; J gene: TRBJ1-2; V gene: TRBV27; CDR3 protein: CASRRDRLNYGYTF; CDR3 DNA: TGTGCCAGCAGGAGGGACCGCTTAAACTATGGCTACACCTTC
clone size: many; D gene: TRBD2; J gene: TRBJ2-1; V gene: TRBV20-1; CDR3 protein: CSARDPGREKVNEQFF; CDR3 DNA: TGCAGTGCTAGAGATCCGGGGCGGGAGAAGGTGAATGAGCAGTTCTTC
clone size: many; D gene: NA; J gene: TRBJ1-1; V gene: TRBV5-1; CDR3 protein: CASSWGGPTEAFF; CDR3 DNA: TGCGCCAGCAGCTGGGGGGGGCCCACTGAAGCTTTCTTT
clone size: many; D gene: NA; J gene: TRBJ1-2; V gene: TRBV7-8; CDR3 protein: CASSLAPPRGYTF; CDR3 DNA: TGTGCCAGCAGCTTAGCGCCCCCGAGGGGCTACACCTTC
clone size: many; D gene: TRBD2; J gene: TRBJ2-3; V gene: TRBV7-9; CDR3 protein: CASRGTSGASTDTQYF; CDR3 DNA: TGTGCCAGCAGGGGGACTAGCGGGGCGAGCACAGATACGCAGTATTTT
clone size: many; D gene: NA; J gene: TRBJ1-1; V gene: TRBV6-2/TRBV6-3; CDR3 protein: CASSPTRGGTEAFF; CDR3 DNA: TGTGCCAGCAGTCCTACAAGGGGGGGCACTGAAGCTTTCTTT
clone size: NA; D gene: NA; J gene: TRBJ2-2; V gene: TRBV4-2; CDR3 protein: CASSPRWGGSGELFF; CDR3 DNA: TGTGCCAGCAGCCCTCGGTGGGGTGGGAGCGGGGAGCTGTTTTTT
clone size: many; D gene: NA; J gene: TRBJ2-7; V gene: TRBV20-1; CDR3 protein: CSVSHTGRYEQYF; CDR3 DNA: TGCAGTGTTTCCCACACCGGGAGATACGAGCAGTACTTC
clone size: few; D gene: NA; J gene: TRBJ2-1; V gene: TRBV27; CDR3 protein: CASSLPPGLSPYNEQFF; CDR3 DNA: TGTGCCAGCAGCTTACCCCCGGGACTCTCCCCCTACAATGAGCAGTTCTTC
clone size: many; D gene: NA; J gene: TRBJ2-7; V gene: TRBV7-9; CDR3 protein: CASSGRDYSYEQYF; CDR3 DNA: TGTGCCAGCAGCGGCAGGGATTACTCCTACGAGCAGTACTTC
clone size: many; D gene: TRBD2; J gene: TRBJ2-7; V gene: TRBV29-1; CDR3 protein: CSGWTSRYEQYF; CDR3 DNA: TGCAGCGGATGGACTAGTCGGTACGAGCAGTACTTC
clone size: many; D gene: TRBD2; J gene: TRBJ2-2; V gene: TRBV28; CDR3 protein: CASSLLLADDGELFF; CDR3 DNA: TGTGCCAGCAGTTTATTACTAGCGGATGACGGGGAGCTGTTTTTT
clone size: NA; D gene: TRBD1; J gene: TRBJ1-3; V gene: TRBV6-1; CDR3 protein: CASRSRDRAGNTIYF; CDR3 DNA: TGTGCCAGCAGGAGCCGGGACAGGGCTGGAAACACCATATATTTT
clone size: few; D gene: NA; J gene: TRBJ2-1; V gene: TRBV20-1; CDR3 protein: CSARVAEGPHNEQFF; CDR3 DNA: TGCAGTGCTAGAGTTGCAGAGGGCCCCCACAATGAGCAGTTCTTC
clone size: many; D gene: TRBD2; J gene: TRBJ2-3; V gene: TRBV20-1; CDR3 protein: CSASAGGETDTQYF; CDR3 DNA: TGCAGTGCTAGTGCGGGAGGGGAGACAGATACGCAGTATTTT
clone size: many; D gene: NA; J gene: TRBJ1-5; V gene: TRBV4-3; CDR3 protein: CASSPGFGVMSPQHF; CDR3 DNA: TGCGCCAGCAGCCCAGGGTTCGGGGTCATGTCGCCCCAGCATTTT
clone size: NA; D gene: NA; J gene: TRBJ1-1; V gene: TRBV27; CDR3 protein: CASSLSGTYRTEAFF; CDR3 DNA: TGTGCCAGCAGTTTATCAGGGACATATAGGACTGAAGCTTTCTTT
clone size: many; D gene: NA; J gene: TRBJ2-1; V gene: TRBV6-2/TRBV6-3; CDR3 protein: CASSNRAHYNEQFF; CDR3 DNA: TGTGCCAGCAGTAACCGGGCCCATTACAATGAGCAGTTCTTC
clone size: many; D gene: TRBD1; J gene: TRBJ2-2; V gene: TRBV9; CDR3 protein: CASSFWDRGTGELFF; CDR3 DNA: TGTGCCAGCAGCTTTTGGGACAGGGGCACCGGGGAGCTGTTTTTT
clone size: many; D gene: TRBD2; J gene: TRBJ2-3; V gene: TRBV28; CDR3 protein: CASSFPPRGGRPTDTQYF; CDR3 DNA: TGTGCCAGCAGTTTTCCTCCCCGGGGCGGGAGGCCAACAGATACGCAGTATTTT
clone size: many; D gene: NA; J gene: TRBJ1-1; V gene: TRBV6-2/TRBV6-3; CDR3 protein: CASSFTHSGRSTEAFF; CDR3 DNA: TGTGCCAGCAGTTTCACCCACTCCGGGAGGTCCACTGAAGCTTTCTTT
clone size: few; D gene: NA; J gene: TRBJ1-2; V gene: TRBV19; CDR3 protein: CASSIGRINYGYTF; CDR3 DNA: TGTGCCAGTAGCATAGGGAGGATTAACTATGGCTACACCTTC
clone size: few; D gene: NA; J gene: TRBJ2-3; V gene: TRBV28; CDR3 protein: CASSPGGAVDTQYF; CDR3 DNA: TGTGCCAGCAGCCCCGGAGGGGCGGTAGATACGCAGTATTTT
clone size: many; D gene: TRBD2; J gene: TRBJ2-2; V gene: TRBV6-9; CDR3 protein: CARLSGTNTGELFF; CDR3 DNA: TGTGCCCGACTAAGCGGGACGAACACCGGGGAGCTGTTTTTT